This T cell receptor (beta chain) was found in a study of blood T cell repertoires in COVID-19. The overall study: Samples came from the United States, Italy and Spain, spanning acute and convalescent COVID-19.

This clone was detected once. V dropped 4 bases and J dropped 6; count of bases not matched to a gene: 11. This CDR3 is built from 16 residues. Germline V CDR1 and CDR2: SGHNT, YYREEE (reference sequence). Original analysis: By means of reference gene primer amplification, nucleated cell counts were estimated. The assay was immunoSEQ multiplex PCR, and TCRdb's table has in-frame clones only and misses some. V and J calls and clone size are those listed in that table; D and trimming were worked out from the DNA. This repertoire shows about 120,000 clones, 79% found once; its top ten account for about 4%.

V gene TRBV5-4 combines with J gene TRBJ2-2, with 8 positions matching TRBD1. Sequenced input: peripheral blood. The receptor comes from an elderly woman with acute or convalescent COVID-19. The CDR3 coding sequence is TGTGCCAGCAGCGTCTACAGGGGGTTGGGGCCCGGGGAGCTGTTTTTT. Protein: CASSVYRGLGPGELFF.